These 7 T cell receptor beta chains share one sample of origin, sequenced in a study of blood T cell repertoires in COVID-19. Only in-frame clones appear in the TCRdb table, and some are missing; sequencing was by immunoSEQ multiplex PCR. The sample has tens of thousands of clones, over 85% seen once; the top ten hold approximately 2.6%. Sample: peripheral blood. The receptors originated from a man aged 70-80 years with active COVID-19.

V is TRBV25-1 and J is TRBJ2-7, with D perhaps TRBD2 (7 bases). This CDR3 spans 13 amino acids. V dropped 6 bases and J dropped 4 bases, with 13 bases sitting between them. Germline V gene sequence: CDR1 MGHDK, CDR2 SYGVNS. The CDR3 protein is CASRPGGGYEQYV. CDR3 nucleotide sequence: TGTGCCAGCAGACCGGGGGGCGGTTACGAGCAGTACGTC.

This clone came up once. The J gene is TRBJ2-2, the V gene TRBV5-1; possibly TRBD1 for D (5 bases). This CDR3 region has 15 residues. Trimming shortened V by 0 bases and J by 3 bases, and 9 bases separated the two germline ends. Germline CDR1 SGHRS, CDR2 YFSETQ. CDR3 region: CASSLAGAHTGELFF. CDR3 sequence (DNA): TGCGCCAGCAGCTTGGCTGGGGCCCACACCGGGGAGCTGTTTTTT.

The chain is built from TRBV5-8 and TRBJ2-1; a weak D match, TRBD1 (6 bases). The germline gives CDR1 SGHTS, CDR2 YDEGEE. V was pared by 4 bases and J by 2 bases, with 10 bases between. The CDR3 loop spans 14 amino acids. CDR3 protein: CASSPWTAYNEQFF. In DNA, the CDR3 is TGTGCCAGCAGCCCATGGACAGCCTACAATGAGCAGTTCTTC.

The V gene is TRBV7-8, the J gene TRBJ1-2; tentatively, D is TRBD1 (6 bases). Between the trimmed V and J ends, which lost 4 bases and 3 bases, there was a span of 12 bases. The CDR3 covers 14 residues. Germline-derived CDR1 and CDR2 are SGHVS and FQNEAQ. CDR3 region: CASSSGTWDYGYTF. In DNA, the CDR3 is TGTGCCAGCAGCTCCGGGACATGGGACTATGGCTACACCTTC.

The V call is TRBV5-1, the J call TRBJ2-7; D might be TRBD1 (5 bases). V lost 0 bases and J 6 bases, leaving 10 bases between the germline ends. The germline CDR1 and CDR2 sequences are SGHRS and YFSETQ. The CDR3 totals 13 residues. The CDR3 protein is CASSLGPQGEQYF. CDR3 in DNA: TGCGCCAGCAGCTTGGGGCCGCAGGGCGAGCAGTACTTC.

The chain is built from TRBV2 and TRBJ1-2; D is perhaps TRBD1 (6 bases). Trimming left V 2 bases short and J 5 bases short, with 15 bases between. Germline assignment: CDR1 SNHLY and CDR2 FYNNEI. CDR3 length: 15 amino acids. CDR3 residues: CASSESLTGTYGYTF. In DNA, the CDR3 is TGTGCCAGCAGTGAATCCCTGACAGGCACGTATGGCTACACCTTC.

This clone has more than one count but fewer than ten. The gene calls are TRBV27 and TRBJ1-5, with D possibly being TRBD1 (5 bases). Germline CDR1 is MNHEY and CDR2 is SMNVEV (reference sequence). This CDR3 region has 16 residues. V gave up 0 bases and J gave up 6 bases, with 15 bases separating them. The CDR3 spells CASSLSTATSGQPQHF. The CDR3 DNA reads as TGTGCCAGCAGTTTATCGACAGCCACCTCAGGTCAGCCCCAGCATTTT.